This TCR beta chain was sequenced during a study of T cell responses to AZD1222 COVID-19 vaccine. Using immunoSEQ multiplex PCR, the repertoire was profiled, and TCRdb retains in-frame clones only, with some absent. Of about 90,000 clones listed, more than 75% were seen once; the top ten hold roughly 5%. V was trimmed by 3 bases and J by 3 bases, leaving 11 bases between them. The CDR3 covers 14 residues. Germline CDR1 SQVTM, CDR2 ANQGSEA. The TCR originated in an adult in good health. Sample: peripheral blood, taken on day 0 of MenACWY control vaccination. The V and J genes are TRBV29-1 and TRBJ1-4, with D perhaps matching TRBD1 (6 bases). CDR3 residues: CSVDGGGANEKLFF. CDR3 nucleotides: TGCAGCGTTGACGGAGGGGGAGCTAATGAAAAACTGTTTTTT.